This T cell receptor beta chain was identified in a study of blood T cell repertoires in COVID-19. Study overall: PBMCs, B-cell-depleted T cells, or T cells were the source of the cDNA or gDNA that made up the material.

How the authors handled the data: From reference gene primer amplification, estimates of nucleated cell counts were derived. Clones were read by immunoSEQ multiplex PCR, and TCRdb kept only the in-frame ones, dropping some. D and trimming were read from the DNA, whereas the V and J calls and clone size are those reported in that table. The table has more than 95,000 clones, about 81% seen once. The V and J ends lost 7 bases and 6 bases respectively, with 12 bases between them. The CDR3 contains 13 residues. Seattle participants joined during active infection and were tracked over time. This sequence originates from a man younger than 45 with COVID-19, enrolled during active disease. This chain joins TRBV12-3 or TRBV12-4 and TRBJ1-4, with D unresolved. Input material: peripheral blood. CDR3 in DNA: TGTGCCAGCACCCAGAGGCAGTATGAAAAACTGTTTTTT. Encoded protein: CASTQRQYEKLFF.